The clone carrying this T cell receptor beta chain was detected only once. The germline V gene encodes CDR1 ENHRY and CDR2 SYGVKD. The CDR3 consists of 15 residues. Germline trimming cut 2 bases from V and 7 bases from J; bases unmatched to any gene: 8. This sample was taken from a study of T cell responses to AZD1222 COVID-19 vaccine. Measured with immunoSEQ multiplex PCR; TCRdb has only the in-frame clones, and not every one. This sample has roughly 160,000 clones; approximately 88% occur once, and the top ten carry 1.1%. The source of this sequence is an adult who received the AZD1222 COVID-19 vaccine. The chain couples TRBV10-3 to TRBJ1-2; 9 bases line up with TRBD1. The source material was peripheral blood, sampled 28 days after the second AZD1222 dose. CDR3 DNA sequence: TGTGCCATCAGTGAGGAGGGACAGGGAGGTATTGGCTACACCTTC. Amino acid sequence: CAISEEGQGGIGYTF.